The 20 T cell receptor beta chains presented below share a single source sample, sequenced in a study of shared clonotypes between healthy human individuals. Method: immunoSEQ multiplex PCR; TCRdb's copy keeps in-frame clones and lacks some. Found here are more than 2 million clones, 85% to 95% of them singletons; the top ten hold more than 1.5%. Naive CD8 cells were CD45RO-negative, positively selected for CCR7, excluding terminally differentiated effector memory CD45RA+ cells. Source material: naive CD8+ T cells from PBMCs. The receptor source for this set is a man between 18 and 35 years old in good health. Some clones in this sample may be carry-over from other donors' samples.

This rearrangement joins TRBV10-1 to TRBJ2-1, with a weak D call TRBD2 (6 bases). This CDR3 comprises 13 residues. Per germline, CDR1 WNHNN and CDR2 SYGVQD (reference sequence). Trimming shortened V by 0 bases and J by 10 bases, and 10 bases separated the two germline ends. In DNA form, the CDR3 reads TGCGCCAGCAGTGAGTCGCGGGGAGGCGAGCAGTTCTTC. It translates to CASSESRGGEQFF.

Points on this clone: The identical CDR3 is also encoded by other nucleotide sequences in the sample. This chain uses TRBV6-1 with TRBJ2-7; D unresolved. Germline loops: CDR1 MNHNS, CDR2 SASEGT. The length of the CDR3 is 13 residues. With 6 bases removed from V and 0 bases from J, the gap between germline ends came to 9 bases. DNA for the CDR3: TGTGCCAGCAGGGATCGATACTCCTACGAGCAGTACTTC. Amino acid sequence: CASRDRYSYEQYF.

The chain recombines TRBV15 with TRBJ2-2, with TRBD2 matching 9 bases. The CDR3 contains 17 residues. V lost 0 bases, J lost 3 bases, and 5 bases stayed unmatched. CDR1 is LNHNV and CDR2 is YYDKDF in the germline V gene (reference sequence). The CDR3 DNA sequence: TGTGCCACCAGCAGAGATCGAAGCGGGAGGTACACCGGGGAGCTGTTTTTT. It yields the protein CATSRDRSGRYTGELFF.

The chain employs TRBV28 and TRBJ2-2; no reliable D call. CDR1 and CDR2 from the germline V gene are MDHEN and SYDVKM. The CDR3 is 14 residues long. V gave up 5 bases and J gave up 6 bases, with 13 bases separating them. CDR3 nucleotide sequence: TGTGCCAGCAGTCCTATCAGGTTTCCCGGGGAGCTGTTTTTT. Translated: CASSPIRFPGELFF.

CDR3 in amino acids: CASRFLTGTATTPYNEQFF. The CDR3 DNA is TGTGCCAGCAGGTTTCTGACCGGGACAGCAACTACCCCCTACAATGAGCAGTTCTTC. This chain connects TRBV28 to TRBJ2-1; 7 bases are a match to TRBD1. With V trimmed by 6 bases and J by 2 bases, 19 bases remained unmatched. Germline CDR1 and CDR2: MDHEN and SYDVKM. This CDR3 comprises 19 residues.

V is TRBV6-4 and J is TRBJ2-1, with 7 bases lining up with TRBD2. The V segment lost 0 bases and the J segment 7 bases; nucleotides outside the gene matches: 6. Germline values: CDR1 MRHNA, CDR2 SNTAGT. The CDR3 is 15 residues long. CDR3 in amino acids: CASSDSPAGVNEQFF. The CDR3 coding sequence is TGTGCCAGCAGTGACTCGCCTGCGGGAGTAAATGAGCAGTTCTTC.

The rearrangement uses TRBV19 and TRBJ2-1; TRBD2 matches at 8 bases. The V gene end was trimmed by 5 bases and the J gene end by 8 bases; junction bases not matched to a gene: 14. CDR1 LNHDA and CDR2 SQIVND come from the germline V gene (reference sequence). This CDR3 is built from 16 residues. CDR3 amino acids: CASSPAGAGGWYEQFF. CDR3 nucleotide sequence: TGTGCCAGTAGTCCCGCGGGGGCGGGAGGTTGGTATGAGCAGTTCTTC.

The chain employs TRBV7-9 and TRBJ2-6, with no clear D. Between the trimmed V and J ends, which lost 2 bases and 3 bases, there was a span of 5 bases. The length of the CDR3 is 14 residues. CDR1 and CDR2 from the germline V gene are SEHNR and FQNEAQ (reference sequence). The CDR3 spells CASSLLVGANVLTF. Here the CDR3 DNA reads TGTGCCAGCAGCTTATTGGTTGGGGCCAACGTCCTGACTTTC.

The J gene is TRBJ2-3, the V gene TRBV7-9; a possible D gene is TRBD2 (6 bases). The CDR3 contains 15 residues. Germline V gene lookup returns CDR1 SEHNR and CDR2 FQNEAQ (reference sequence). Trimming stripped 1 base from V and 7 bases from J, with 15 bases between. The CDR3 here is CASSLVSGGFHTQYF. CDR3 DNA sequence: TGTGCCAGCAGCTTAGTTTCCGGGGGATTCCATACGCAGTATTTT.

The gene calls are TRBV27 and TRBJ2-2; D is perhaps TRBD1 (6 bases). The CDR3 covers 15 residues. CDR1 is MNHEY, CDR2 SMNVEV, per germline (reference sequence). Trimming pared 6 bases from V and 3 bases from J, leaving 14 bases between. CDR3 residues: CASSGRPGDTGELFF. In nucleotides, the CDR3 is TGTGCCAGCAGCGGAAGACCAGGGGACACCGGGGAGCTGTTTTTT.

J is TRBJ1-3 and V is TRBV6-1, with a tentative D call TRBD1 (6 bases). The ends were cut back, 0 bases at V and 4 bases at J, with 10 bases in the middle. There are 15 residues in the CDR3. Germline assignment: CDR1 MNHNS and CDR2 SASEGT. The CDR3 protein is CASSEASRGGNTIYF. The CDR3 DNA reads TGTGCCAGCAGTGAAGCTTCCAGGGGCGGAAACACCATATATTTT.

The chain employs TRBV7-9 and TRBJ2-6, with D hard to call. The ends were cut back, 5 bases at V and 2 bases at J, with 13 bases in the middle. Germline V lookup: CDR1 SEHNR, CDR2 FQNEAQ (reference sequence). This CDR3 comprises 16 residues. CDR3: CASSPRISPGANVLTF. CDR3 bases: TGTGCCAGCAGCCCCCGCATATCCCCTGGGGCCAACGTCCTGACTTTC. The whole variable domain, remainder taken from reference TRBV7-9 and TRBJ2-6, is DTGVSQNPRHKITKRGQNVTFRCDPISEHNRLYWYRQTLGQGPEFLTYFQNEAQLEKSRLLSDRFSAERPKGSFSTLEIQRTEQGDSAMYLCASSPRISPGANVLTFGAGSRLTVL.

The J gene is TRBJ2-7, the V gene TRBV7-3, with D unresolved. This CDR3 has 13 residues. The germline V gene encodes CDR1 SGHTA and CDR2 FQGTGA. V lost 3 bases to trimming and J lost 6 bases, with 12 bases between them. DNA for the CDR3: TGTGCCAGCAGCTTTATGGGTTGGGGCGAGCAGTACTTC. Translating gives CASSFMGWGEQYF.

The chain couples TRBV11-2 to TRBJ2-3; no clear D. The length of the CDR3 is 14 residues. Germline V gene data show CDR1 as SGHAT and CDR2 as FQNNGV. Trimming stripped 1 base from V and 7 bases from J, with 12 bases between. CDR3 nucleotides: TGTGCCAGCAGCTTAGGTCGAGGCAGCTATACGCAGTATTTT. Protein sequence: CASSLGRGSYTQYF.

The chain employs TRBV7-2 and TRBJ2-7, with D perhaps being TRBD1 or TRBD2 (5 bases each). The CDR3 runs 15 residues. V lost 2 bases and J lost 0, with 11 bases in between. Germline CDR1 reads SGHTA; CDR2 reads FQGNSA. CDR3 sequence: CASSLFDGASYEQYF. The DNA for the CDR3 is TGTGCCAGCAGCTTATTTGACGGGGCCTCCTACGAGCAGTACTTC.

The rearrangement links TRBV7-9 to TRBJ2-6; D not resolved. V was trimmed by 5 bases and J by 0 bases, leaving 11 bases between them. Germline loops: CDR1 SEHNR, CDR2 FQNEAQ (reference sequence). The CDR3 covers 16 residues. The DNA of the CDR3 is TGTGCCAGCAGCCCCCGGGCGGCCTCTGGGGCCAACGTCCTGACTTTC. Protein: CASSPRAASGANVLTF.

The V and J genes are TRBV6-5 and TRBJ2-6; TRBD1 matches at 7 bases. CDR3 length equals 15 residues. CDR1 and CDR2 (germline): MNHEY, SVGAGI. Trimming cost V 5 bases and J 2 bases; bases outside gene matches: 3. The CDR3 loop is CASSADRAGANVLTF. In nucleotides, the CDR3 is TGTGCCAGCAGTGCAGACAGGGCTGGGGCCAACGTCCTGACTTTC.

The V and J genes are TRBV29-1 and TRBJ1-1, with D possibly being TRBD1 (5 bases). The CDR3 length is 12 residues. CDR1 is SQVTM and CDR2 is ANQGSEA in the germline V gene. Trimming shortened V by 4 bases and J by 5 bases, and 11 bases separated the two germline ends. CDR3 sequence: CSVVGHRTEAFF. Written as DNA, the CDR3 is TGCAGCGTTGTGGGGCATAGGACTGAAGCTTTCTTT. Drawing the rest from reference TRBV29-1 and TRBJ1-1, the complete variable domain is SAVISQKPSRDICQRGTSLTIQCQVDSQVTMMFWYRQQPGQSLTLIATANQGSEATYESGFVIDKFPISRPNLTFSTLTVSNMSPEDSSIYLCSVVGHRTEAFFGQGTRLTVV.

V is TRBV4-3 and J is TRBJ1-3; 7 nucleotides match TRBD1. The CDR3 extends over 16 amino acids. The germline gives CDR1 LGHNA, CDR2 YSLEER. V was pared by 0 bases and J by 4 bases, with 6 bases of the junction left unmatched. The DNA of the CDR3 is TGCGCCAGCAGCCAAGATCTCCCGGACAGGGGAAACACCATATATTTT. It specifies CASSQDLPDRGNTIYF.

The CDR3 nucleotides are TGCGCCAGCAGAACCCGGAGAGAGGCAGATACGCAGTATTTT. It codes for CASRTRREADTQYF. This sequence joins TRBV5-1 and TRBJ2-3; D gene unclear. V lost 5 bases to trimming and J lost 4 bases, with 14 bases between them. The CDR3 covers 14 residues. The germline V gene encodes CDR1 SGHRS and CDR2 YFSETQ.